These 32 T cell receptor beta chains were all obtained from the same sample, sequenced in a study of response to subunit inactivated influenza vaccine. TCRdb re-called the RT-PCR reads through MiXCR, storing one row per CDR3 protein. Of a few hundred thousand distinct CDR3 sequences in the sample, 12% to 15% were seen once. This material consisted of PBMCs from blood, taken 11 to 12 days after vaccination. These receptors came from a man aged 45-65 years who received an inactivated influenza vaccine.

V is TRBV6-2 or TRBV6-3 and J is TRBJ2-2; D uncertain. CDR3 length: 14 residues. V shed 2 bases and J shed 3 bases, with 7 bases lying between them. Per the germline V gene, CDR1 is MNHEY and CDR2 is SVGEGT. CDR3 residues: CASSYSSYTGELFF. CDR3 bases: TGTGCCAGCAGTTACAGTAGCTACACCGGGGAGCTGTTTTTT.

The chain uses TRBV20-1 and TRBJ2-1, with D perhaps being TRBD1 or TRBD2 (6 bases each). Germline-derived CDR1 and CDR2 are DFQATT and SNEGSKA (reference sequence). Trimming left V 1 base short and J 2 bases short, with 9 bases between. This CDR3 spans 14 amino acids. The CDR3 nucleotides are TGCAGTGCTAGAGGCGGGACAACCTACAATGAGCAGTTCTTC. Protein product: CSARGGTTYNEQFF.

This clonotype turned up a few times. This chain uses TRBV6-2 or TRBV6-3 with TRBJ2-7; the D is unclear. Trimming removed 8 bases at V and 0 bases at J, with 8 bases between. Germline CDR1 MNHEY, CDR2 SVGEGT. The CDR3 length is 12 residues. CDR3 in DNA: TGTGCCAGCCTCAAGAGCTCCTACGAGCAGTACTTC. Translating it yields CASLKSSYEQYF.

Many counts were recorded for this clonotype. The chain combines TRBV6-5 with TRBJ2-3, with D perhaps matching TRBD1 (6 bases). The CDR3 has 14 amino acids. V was pared by 5 bases and J by 2 bases, with 11 bases between. Germline CDR1 is MNHEY and CDR2 is SVGAGI. The CDR3 reads CASSPQGFTDTQYF. Written as DNA, the CDR3 is TGTGCCAGCAGTCCCCAGGGGTTCACAGATACGCAGTATTTT.

About this clonotype: One end of the junction does not line up with germline, which may come from a read error. This CDR3 reads CASSRGHETQYF. The CDR3 DNA is TGCGCGTCATCCAGGGGGCACGAGACCCAGTACTTC. This rearrangement joins TRBV28 to TRBJ2-5, with 8 bases that match TRBD1. The CDR3 spans 12 residues. Germline V gene data show CDR1 as MDHEN and CDR2 as SYDVKM.

V usage is TRBV27 and J usage is TRBJ2-3; D is ambiguous. CDR1 and CDR2 (germline): MNHEY, SMNVEV (reference sequence). Trimming took off 6 bases at V and 0 bases at J, with 13 bases between the two ends. The CDR3 runs 15 residues. In nucleotides, the CDR3 is TGTGCCAGCAGATATGGGTATGCTAGCACAGATACGCAGTATTTT. Its protein is CASRYGYASTDTQYF.

There are a few counts of this clonotype. The J gene is TRBJ1-1, the V gene TRBV2, with 8 nucleotides matching TRBD1. V lost 0 bases, J lost 0 bases, and 3 bases stayed unmatched. Germline V gives CDR1 SNHLY, CDR2 FYNNEI. CDR3 size: 16 residues. The CDR3 DNA reads as TGTGCCAGCAGTGAAGCAGCAGGGGGCGTGAACACTGAAGCTTTCTTT. Translated, it gives CASSEAAGGVNTEAFF. The whole variable domain, remainder taken from reference TRBV2 and TRBJ1-1, is EPEVTQTPSHQVTQMGQEVILRCVPISNHLYFYWYRQILGQKVEFLVSFYNNEISEKSEIFDDQFSVERPDGSNFTLKIRSTKLEDSAMYFCASSEAAGGVNTEAFFGQGTRLTVV.

J is TRBJ1-6 and V is TRBV20-1; 10 bases fit TRBD1. Germline V gene sequence: CDR1 DFQATT, CDR2 SNEGSKA (reference sequence). V trimming: 6 bases; J trimming: 8 bases; junction bases outside the gene matches: 4. This CDR3 spans 13 amino acids. CDR3 loop: CSATDRGDSPLHF. CDR3 nucleotide sequence: TGCAGTGCCACGGACAGGGGGGATTCACCCCTCCACTTT.

In nucleotides, the CDR3 is TGTGCCAGCAGTTCGGGACAGGGAACCCCACTCTCCTACGAGCAGTACTTC. Translating it yields CASSSGQGTPLSYEQYF. This chain uses TRBV6-2 or TRBV6-3 with TRBJ2-7; TRBD1 agrees at 9 bases. There are 17 residues in the CDR3. CDR1 and CDR2 (germline): MNHEY, SVGEGT. V trimming: 4 bases; J trimming: 0 bases; junction bases outside the gene matches: 10.

As for this clonotype: An end of the junction does not agree with germline; a read error may underlie this. The V gene is TRBV7-7, the J gene TRBJ2-1; 10 nucleotides align to TRBD2. The DNA end is more similar to TRBJ2-7, so the J call may be wrong. Germline V gives CDR1 SSHAT, CDR2 FNYEAQ (reference sequence). CDR3 length: 14 amino acids. CDR3 bases: TGTGCTAGCAGTAGCGGGGGGCACTACAATGAGCAGTACTTC. It yields the protein CASSSGGHYNEQYF.

This clonotype came up a few times. J is TRBJ1-1 and V is TRBV18, with D perhaps matching TRBD1 (5 bases). With 3 bases removed from V and 3 bases from J, the gap between germline ends came to 8 bases. Germline assignment: CDR1 KGHSH and CDR2 LQKENI. The CDR3 length is 13 residues. CDR3 nucleotides: TGTGCCAGCTCACCGGGGGGGGACACTGAAGCTTTCTTT. It translates to CASSPGGDTEAFF.

This clonotype appeared many times. The chain has TRBV5-1 and TRBJ1-2; 7 bases align to TRBD1. The CDR3 covers 14 residues. V trimming: 4 bases; J trimming: 6 bases; junction bases outside the gene matches: 9. CDR1 and CDR2 (germline): SGHRS, YFSETQ. CDR3 DNA sequence: TGCGCCAGCAGCCCGCTCCCGGACAGGAATGGCTACACCTTC. This sequence encodes CASSPLPDRNGYTF.

The chain joins TRBV20-1 to TRBJ2-1; TRBD2 is a possible D gene (6 bases). The CDR3 spans 14 residues. V lost 5 bases to trimming and J lost 4 bases, with 15 bases between them. Germline V gene lookup returns CDR1 DFQATT and CDR2 SNEGSKA (reference sequence). The CDR3, as DNA: TGCAGTGCTCCCGGGAGAGTGAGTTACAATGAGCAGTTCTTC. As protein: CSAPGRVSYNEQFF.

This chain joins TRBV7-2 and TRBJ2-7; 9 bases fit TRBD2. The CDR3 runs 14 residues. The trim removed 0 bases at V and 6 bases at J, leaving 3 bases unmatched. CDR1 and CDR2 from the germline V gene are SGHTA and FQGNSA. CDR3 in DNA: TGTGCCAGCAGCTTAGCGTCTAGCGGGGCCGAGCAGTACTTC. Its protein is CASSLASSGAEQYF.

This clonotype was seen once. Germline and junction disagree at one end, which may indicate a read error. The rearrangement uses TRBV12-3 or TRBV12-4 and TRBJ2-3, with 9 positions matching TRBD2. The CDR3 runs to 14 residues. The CDR3 sequence is CGSSLTSGSDTQYF. CDR3 sequence (DNA): TGTGGCAGCAGTCTGACTAGCGGCTCAGATACGCAGTATTTT.

This clonotype has only a few counts. The V and J genes are TRBV7-9 and TRBJ2-2, with TRBD1 as a possible D gene (6 bases). Germline CDR1 SEHNR, CDR2 FQNEAQ (reference sequence). This CDR3 is built from 15 residues. Trimming stripped 3 bases from V and 3 bases from J, with 11 bases between. CDR3 in DNA: TGTGCCAGCAGCTTTGGTGGGGGCTACACCGGGGAGCTGTTTTTT. Its translation is CASSFGGGYTGELFF.

The V call is TRBV3-1, the J call TRBJ2-7, with TRBD2 matching over 11 bases. J was trimmed by 6 bases and V by 8 bases; bases with no gene match: 12. CDR1 is LGHDT, CDR2 YNNKEL, per germline (reference sequence). The length of the CDR3 is 15 residues. In DNA, the CDR3 is TGTGCCAGCGGAAGGGGCACTAGCGGGAGCTCCGAGCAGTACTTC. Its protein is CASGRGTSGSSEQYF.

This chain uses TRBV11-2 with TRBJ1-4, with 7 positions matching TRBD1. J gave up 8 bases and V 4 bases, and 10 bases lay outside the gene matches. The length of the CDR3 is 15 residues. The germline V gene encodes CDR1 SGHAT and CDR2 FQNNGV. The CDR3 DNA reads as TGTGCCAGCAGCTACCAGAGGGGGCGAGTCGAAAAACTGTTTTTT. Protein: CASSYQRGRVEKLFF.

The chain carries TRBV7-2 and TRBJ2-5; either TRBD1 or TRBD2 may fit D (6 bases each). In germline, CDR1 is SGHTA, CDR2 FQGNSA. The CDR3 is 15 residues long. Trimming took off 1 base at V and 5 bases at J, with 14 bases between the two ends. The DNA of the CDR3 is TGTGCCAGCAGCTTAGTTGGGGGGACATTGGAGACCCAGTACTTC. Amino acids: CASSLVGGTLETQYF.

This rearrangement joins TRBV11-2 to TRBJ2-7, with D hard to call. The germline V gene has CDR1 SGHAT and CDR2 FQNNGV. Trimming took 0 bases from V and 2 from J, leaving 11 bases between them. CDR3 length: 15 amino acids. The CDR3 nucleotides are TGTGCCAGCAGCTTAGATAGCCAGGTAGCCTACGAGCAGTACTTC. Translation: CASSLDSQVAYEQYF.

This chain connects TRBV24-1 to TRBJ2-5, with D perhaps TRBD2 (5 bases). Deletions cut 4 bases from V and 4 bases from J, with 9 bases between. The CDR3 totals 13 residues. The germline V gene has CDR1 KGHDR and CDR2 SFDVKD. The CDR3 sequence is CATSESGSETQYF. In DNA, the CDR3 is TGTGCCACCAGTGAATCGGGATCAGAGACCCAGTACTTC.

For this clonotype: Germline is not matched at one junction end, which may reflect a read error. The rearrangement links TRBV5-6 to TRBJ2-3; TRBD1 is a possible D gene (5 bases). CDR3 size: 18 residues. Per the germline V gene, CDR1 is SGHDT and CDR2 is YYEEEE. Here the CDR3 reads CASGLLRLQTDSTDTQYF. The CDR3 nucleotides read TGTGCCAGCGGCTTGCTTAGGCTCCAGACAGATAGCACAGATACGCAGTATTTT.

This chain links TRBV10-3 with TRBJ2-6; 10 bases line up with TRBD1. Germline V lookup: CDR1 ENHRY, CDR2 SYGVKD. The ends lost 4 bases at V and 1 base at J; junction bases unmatched: 4. There are 17 residues in the CDR3. The DNA for the CDR3 is TGTGCCATCAGTGCGGGACAGGGGTTTTCTGGGGCCAACGTCCTGACTTTC. The encoded protein is CAISAGQGFSGANVLTF.

This clonotype showed up many times. The gene calls are TRBV5-1 and TRBJ2-3; 8 bases match TRBD2. J gave up 2 bases and V 6 bases, and 11 bases lay outside the gene matches. Germline CDR1 and CDR2: SGHRS and YFSETQ. CDR3 size: 16 residues. The CDR3 loop reads CASTSLERGSTDTQYF. The CDR3 nucleotides read TGCGCCAGCACCAGCCTTGAGCGGGGGTCCACAGATACGCAGTATTTT.

The chain has TRBV5-6 and TRBJ2-5, with 8 bases fitting TRBD1. Germline CDR1 reads SGHDT; CDR2 reads YYEEEE. This CDR3 has 15 residues. V lost 4 bases, J lost 5 bases, and 10 bases stayed unmatched. The CDR3 protein is CASSGLGQGLETQYF. CDR3 in DNA: TGTGCCAGCAGCGGCCTCGGACAGGGACTTGAGACCCAGTACTTC.

The chain links TRBV5-1 to TRBJ2-3; D tentatively fits TRBD1 or TRBD2 (5 bases each). V was clipped by 0 bases and J by 5 bases, with 13 bases between them. CDR1 and CDR2 from the germline V gene are SGHRS and YFSETQ. The CDR3 extends over 15 amino acids. The CDR3 protein is CASSLVPGGGDTQYF. The CDR3 DNA reads as TGCGCCAGCAGCTTGGTACCAGGTGGGGGAGATACGCAGTATTTT.

CDR3 region: CASRDVTSPHEQYF. CDR3 bases: TGCGCCAGCAGGGACGTCACCTCTCCCCACGAGCAGTACTTC. The chain joins TRBV5-1 to TRBJ2-7; D call uncertain. The CDR3 contains 14 residues. Trimming cost V 5 bases and J 5 bases, with 17 bases left between them. Germline V gives CDR1 SGHRS, CDR2 YFSETQ.

This clonotype was detected a few times. The chain combines TRBV20-1 with TRBJ2-3, with 10 bases fitting TRBD2. J was trimmed by 0 bases and V by 6 bases; bases with no gene match: 6. The germline gives CDR1 DFQATT, CDR2 SNEGSKA (reference sequence). The length of the CDR3 is 15 residues. For the CDR3, the DNA is TGCAGTGCACAGCAGACTAGCGGGAGCACAGATACGCAGTATTTT. This gives the protein CSAQQTSGSTDTQYF.

This clonotype was seen a handful of times. The chain is built from TRBV7-2 and TRBJ2-2; D is unclear. The CDR3 length is 15 residues. V dropped 5 bases and J dropped 4 bases, with 14 bases sitting between them. The germline V gene encodes CDR1 SGHTA and CDR2 FQGNSA. CDR3 DNA: TGTGCCAGCAGCGTCGACTCGGAAGTCACCGGGGAGCTGTTTTTT. It codes for CASSVDSEVTGELFF.

This clonotype was counted a few times. The chain combines TRBV6-5 with TRBJ1-2; 11 bases align to TRBD1. Germline V gives CDR1 MNHEY, CDR2 SVGAGI. V dropped 3 bases and J dropped 2; count of bases not matched to a gene: 8. The CDR3 covers 17 residues. The DNA for the CDR3 is TGTGCCAGCAGTTATATCAGGACAGGGGGCGGAAACTATGGCTACACCTTC. Its translation: CASSYIRTGGGNYGYTF.

The chain joins TRBV28 to TRBJ2-3, with 9 positions matching TRBD2. Germline lookup yields CDR1 MDHEN and CDR2 SYDVKM. This CDR3 contains 19 residues. The J segment lost 4 bases and the V segment lost 2 bases, leaving 16 bases of the junction unmatched. The CDR3 DNA sequence: TGTGCCAGCAGTTTACCCGTCGGGCGGGGGGGCCGAGAACCAGATACGCAGTATTTT. This sequence encodes CASSLPVGRGGREPDTQYF.

The rearrangement uses TRBV4-3 and TRBJ1-1; D may be TRBD1 (6 bases). V dropped 0 bases and J dropped 0 bases, with 17 bases sitting between them. The CDR3 has 18 amino acids. Germline lookup yields CDR1 LGHNA and CDR2 YSLEER. CDR3 nucleotides: TGCGCCAGCAGCCAAGAACTGGGGGGGCCAATCATGAACACTGAAGCTTTCTTT. It translates to CASSQELGGPIMNTEAFF.